These 21 T cell receptor beta chains came from one sample sequenced in a study of blood T cell repertoires in COVID-19. The assay was immunoSEQ multiplex PCR, and TCRdb's table has in-frame clones only and misses some. The sample shows 150,000 to 200,000 clones, roughly nine tenths of them seen only once. Sequencing input: peripheral blood. The source is a man aged 70 or older with active or convalescent COVID-19.

The chain joins TRBV27 to TRBJ1-6, with unresolved D. Germline V lookup: CDR1 MNHEY, CDR2 SMNVEV (reference sequence). This CDR3 has 14 amino acids. The V end lost 3 bases, the J end lost 4 bases, and 7 bases lay between the germline ends. CDR3 sequence (DNA): TGTGCCAGCAGTTTTCAGGCGTATAATTCACCCCTCCACTTT. Its protein is CASSFQAYNSPLHF.

V gene TRBV7-2 combines with J gene TRBJ1-6; D uncertain. V was shortened by 8 bases and J by 0 bases, with 5 bases between the two germline ends. Germline-derived CDR1 and CDR2 are SGHTA and FQGNSA. This CDR3 spans 13 amino acids. DNA of the CDR3: TGTGCCAGCGCACTCTCCTATAATTCACCCCTCCACTTT. Translated, it gives CASALSYNSPLHF.

J is TRBJ2-5 and V is TRBV28, with 7 bases aligning to TRBD2. After removal of 5 bases from V and 4 bases from J, the junction contained 7 bases not matched to a gene. CDR1 and CDR2 from the germline V gene are MDHEN and SYDVKM. CDR3 length: 14 residues. The CDR3 is CASSSQRGAETQYF. The CDR3 region has the DNA TGTGCCAGCAGTAGCCAGCGGGGAGCAGAGACCCAGTACTTC.

The chain uses TRBV6-5 and TRBJ1-1; perhaps TRBD1 as D (5 bases). Germline V gene sequence: CDR1 MNHEY, CDR2 SVGAGI. This CDR3 region has 15 residues. V lost 2 bases, J lost 1 base, and 11 bases lay in between. Here the CDR3 DNA reads TGTGCCAGCAGTTACGCAGGGAACCAGAACACTGAAGCTTTCTTT. Protein product: CASSYAGNQNTEAFF.

This rearrangement joins TRBV27 to TRBJ2-1; 8 bases align to TRBD2. The V gene's germline CDR1 is MNHEY and CDR2 SMNVEV (reference sequence). The CDR3 runs 15 residues. Unmatched junction bases numbered 12, after V lost 7 bases and J lost 7 bases. The CDR3: CASNSRGGRPNEQFF. The CDR3 DNA sequence: TGTGCCAGCAACTCACGGGGGGGGCGTCCGAATGAGCAGTTCTTC.

The rearrangement joins TRBV7-2 to TRBJ2-6, with 7 bases that match TRBD2. CDR1 and CDR2 (germline): SGHTA, FQGNSA. The CDR3 has 16 amino acids. The ends lost 5 bases at V and 0 bases at J; junction bases unmatched: 4. The CDR3 DNA reads TGTGCCAGCAGCCTCCTAGCGGCCTCTGGGGCCAACGTCCTGACTTTC. Translated, it gives CASSLLAASGANVLTF.

The chain uses TRBV11-2 and TRBJ2-2, with D maybe TRBD2 (5 bases). This CDR3 is 14 amino acids long. V lost 6 bases, J lost 5 bases, and 13 bases lay in between. Per germline, CDR1 SGHAT and CDR2 FQNNGV. CDR3 nucleotide sequence: TGTGCCAGCAGGTTTACGGGGAGTACCGGGGAGCTGTTTTTT. Encoded protein: CASRFTGSTGELFF.

In this sample, this clone turned up once. V is TRBV7-9 and J is TRBJ2-2; TRBD1 agrees at 8 bases. The CDR3 is 14 amino acids. Germline V gene data show CDR1 as SEHNR and CDR2 as FQNEAQ (reference sequence). V was pared by 4 bases and J by 6 bases, with 4 bases of the junction left unmatched. DNA of the CDR3: TGTGCCAGCAGCTGGACAGGGCCCTCCGGGGAGCTGTTTTTT. This encodes CASSWTGPSGELFF.

V gene TRBV7-9 combines with J gene TRBJ2-3; 7 bases are shared with TRBD1. The junction had 3 bases not matched to a gene; V was cut back by 3 bases and J by 0 bases. Germline CDR1 reads SEHNR; CDR2 reads FQNEAQ (reference sequence). The CDR3 has 15 amino acids. CDR3 residues: CASSFQTGSTDTQYF. The CDR3 DNA is TGTGCCAGCAGCTTTCAGACAGGGAGCACAGATACGCAGTATTTT.

This sequence joins TRBV6-2 or TRBV6-3 and TRBJ1-1; 8 nucleotides line up with TRBD1. This CDR3 is built from 13 residues. Germline CDR1 reads MNHEY; CDR2 reads SVGEGT. The junction had 9 bases not matched to a gene; V was cut back by 5 bases and J by 10 bases. CDR3 sequence reads: CASSRDRGEAAFF. DNA of the CDR3: TGTGCCAGCAGTCGCGACAGGGGTGAGGCAGCTTTCTTT.

To note about this clone: The same CDR3 arises from other DNA sequences in this sample as well. The chain joins TRBV9 to TRBJ2-7; 10 nucleotides align to TRBD2. J was trimmed by 4 bases and V by 0 bases; bases with no gene match: 1. Per germline, CDR1 SGDLS and CDR2 YYNGEE. The CDR3 has 14 residues. CDR3 residues: CASSVGTSGYEQYF. The CDR3 DNA reads as TGTGCCAGCAGCGTAGGGACTAGCGGTTACGAGCAGTACTTC.

The V call is TRBV5-1, the J call TRBJ1-6; D ambiguous. This CDR3 is built from 13 residues. Germline-derived CDR1 and CDR2 are SGHRS and YFSETQ. Trimming took 4 bases from V and 13 from J, leaving 15 bases between them. The CDR3, as DNA: TGCGCCAGCAGCGAGGAGGGCTTACGGCCCCTCCACTTT. Amino acid sequence: CASSEEGLRPLHF.

V and J are TRBV5-1 and TRBJ2-7; the match to TRBD2 covers 7 bases. The junction had 10 bases not matched to a gene; V was cut back by 0 bases and J by 7 bases. Germline assignment: CDR1 SGHRS and CDR2 YFSETQ. The CDR3 spans 15 residues. The DNA of the CDR3 is TGCGCCAGCAGCTTGGGGGCGGGGGTAGGTCAGGAGCAGTACTTC. It codes for CASSLGAGVGQEQYF.

This chain's CDR3 is CASSTGTGRSQPQHF. DNA for the CDR3: TGTGCCAGTAGTACAGGGACAGGGCGTAGTCAGCCCCAGCATTTT. The J gene is TRBJ1-5, the V gene TRBV19, with 9 bases fitting TRBD1. The length of the CDR3 is 15 residues. The trim removed 4 bases at V and 6 bases at J, leaving 7 bases unmatched. Per germline, CDR1 LNHDA and CDR2 SQIVND (reference sequence).

The chain employs TRBV27 and TRBJ2-3; D might be TRBD1 (6 bases). The CDR3 contains 14 residues. V lost 4 bases, J lost 3 bases, and 11 bases lay in between. CDR1 MNHEY and CDR2 SMNVEV come from the germline V gene (reference sequence). CDR3 sequence reads: CASSWGRRTDTQYF. Written as DNA, the CDR3 is TGTGCCAGCAGTTGGGGGCGCAGGACAGATACGCAGTATTTT.

The gene calls are TRBV7-8 and TRBJ1-6, with 9 bases fitting TRBD1. The CDR3 covers 13 residues. Germline trimming cut 8 bases from V and 8 bases from J; bases unmatched to any gene: 4. In germline, CDR1 is SGHVS, CDR2 FQNEAQ. The CDR3 loop is CASQGQGDSPLHF. DNA for the CDR3: TGTGCCAGCCAGGGACAGGGCGATTCACCCCTCCACTTT.

The CDR3 is CASNQLNSNQPQHF. The CDR3 coding sequence is TGTGCCAGCAACCAGTTGAATAGCAATCAGCCCCAGCATTTT. The V call is TRBV2, the J call TRBJ1-5; D gene ambiguous. V lost 7 bases and J 0 bases, leaving 10 bases between the germline ends. This CDR3 is built from 14 residues. The germline CDR1 and CDR2 sequences are SNHLY and FYNNEI.

The V gene is TRBV12-3 or TRBV12-4, the J gene TRBJ1-2; D is uncertain. The CDR3 runs 12 residues. V lost 5 bases, J lost 4 bases, and 8 bases lay in between. CDR3 nucleotides: TGTGCCAGCAGTCCCGGTCTCTATGGCTACACCTTC. It translates to CASSPGLYGYTF.

The chain is built from TRBV28 and TRBJ2-5; maybe TRBD2 (6 bases). This CDR3 comprises 14 residues. Germline CDR1 and CDR2: MDHEN and SYDVKM. V lost 7 bases and J 4 bases, leaving 16 bases between the germline ends. The CDR3 region has the DNA TGTGCCAGCAACCCGACTAGTATCCGAGAGACCCAGTACTTC. Translating gives CASNPTSIRETQYF.

The genes are TRBV9 and TRBJ2-2; D is perhaps TRBD1 (6 bases). The CDR3 length is 14 residues. From germline, CDR1 is SGDLS and CDR2 YYNGEE. V was trimmed by 4 bases and J by 4 bases, leaving 11 bases between them. In DNA, the CDR3 is TGTGCCAGCAGCACGGGACAACCCACCGGGGAGCTGTTTTTT. The encoded protein is CASSTGQPTGELFF.

The J gene is TRBJ2-7, the V gene TRBV7-2; 8 bases are shared with TRBD2. This CDR3 spans 15 amino acids. The germline gives CDR1 SGHTA, CDR2 FQGNSA. V lost 4 bases to trimming and J lost 1 base; unmatched junction nucleotides: 6. CDR3 loop: CASSSRAGGSYEQYF. The CDR3 DNA reads as TGTGCCAGCAGCTCCCGGGCGGGGGGATCCTACGAGCAGTACTTC.